This note documents a single T cell receptor beta chain sequence. This clone's antigen is unknown. No base-level quality is on record; no much larger clone is a single base apart. The method was the immunoSEQ multiplex PCR assay. Rearranged TCR beta chain sequences were amplified using the hsTCRB Kit according to the manufacturer's protocol. An Illumina MiSeq was used to sequence the TCRB libraries. Regarding the original processing steps: The kit vendor's proprietary platform handled demultiplexing, trimming and gene mapping. This is the immuneACCESS table as TCRdb keeps it, with only in-frame sequences that have V and J called. A part of the clones is gone; compared with another copy, unresolved V genes explain less than half, and the rest is unexplained. V, J and clone size derive from that table, while D and trimming were established from the DNA sequence. This sample has 50,000 to 70,000 clones in its table, and about 73% of those were observed once. Approximately 4.8% of the sample rests with the top ten.

This sample was taken from a study of a mutant IDH1 vaccine in newly diagnosed glioma (dated by TCRdb to the early 2020s). General notes on the study: In the chemotherapy-containing groups, vaccination started alongside temozolomide cycles, whereas in patients who had radiotherapy alone it started 4-6 weeks after radiotherapy. Of the 25 to 40 patients who were treated, about 62% were male and about 40% were female, and the mean age was roughly 40 years. Prior to enrollment, patients had been given standard therapy consisting of radiotherapy alone, temozolomide alone, or radiochemotherapy with temozolomide, with the combination given to most patients. The week-35 safety follow-up was designated visit V12, and the week-47 end of study was designated visit V13. Peripheral blood was collected at six visits: V03 (baseline), V05, V07, V10, V12 and V13. For exploratory analyses, about two dozen treated patients had longitudinal TCRB deep sequencing done wherever samples were available.

Overall study results and their limits: Selection of PBMC samples for TCRB deep sequencing was based on availability. It was noted by the authors that analyses of patient blood samples could not be reproduced owing to sample limitations. Pseudoprogression appeared unrelated to alterations in the top peripheral T cell clonotypes detected by TCRB sequencing. Vaccine-induced immune responses across multiple MHC alleles were detected in 93.3% of patients.

Reading the germline V gene (reference sequence) gives CDR1 MNHNY and CDR2 SVGAGI. Taken from cysteine to phenylalanine, the CDR3 has 12 residues. Here the CDR3 DNA is all that survives: 36 bases in frame from base 1. Between the V and J ends, shortened by 6 bases and 1 base respectively, the junction contains 7 bases. The time point label on this specimen signifies: week 35, safety follow-up. Each vaccine dose was 300 ug of a 20-mer mutant IDH1 peptide in Montanide, given subcutaneously with topical imiquimod. Patients received eight vaccinations in weeks 1, 3, 5, 7, 11, 15, 19 and 23, corresponding to visits V03 through V10. All donors had newly diagnosed IDH1-mutant astrocytomas of WHO grade 3 or 4 that showed loss of nuclear ATRX. The samples were drawn from NOA16, a multicentre, single-arm, open-label phase I trial in Germany that tested a mutant IDH1 peptide vaccine in humans for the first time. The DNeasy Blood and Tissue Kit was used to extract genomic DNA from EDTA blood for TCRB sequencing.

The sequence came from a man between 50 and 59 years old with glioma. Sample: PBMCs, taken from a glioma patient whose treatment included an IDH1 peptide vaccine. In this chain, TRBV6-6 is recombined with TRBJ2-7; the D gene cannot be resolved reliably. The CDR3 sequence is CASSGSSYEQYF. The nucleotides read TGTGCCAGCAGCGGCAGTTCCTACGAGCAGTACTTC.